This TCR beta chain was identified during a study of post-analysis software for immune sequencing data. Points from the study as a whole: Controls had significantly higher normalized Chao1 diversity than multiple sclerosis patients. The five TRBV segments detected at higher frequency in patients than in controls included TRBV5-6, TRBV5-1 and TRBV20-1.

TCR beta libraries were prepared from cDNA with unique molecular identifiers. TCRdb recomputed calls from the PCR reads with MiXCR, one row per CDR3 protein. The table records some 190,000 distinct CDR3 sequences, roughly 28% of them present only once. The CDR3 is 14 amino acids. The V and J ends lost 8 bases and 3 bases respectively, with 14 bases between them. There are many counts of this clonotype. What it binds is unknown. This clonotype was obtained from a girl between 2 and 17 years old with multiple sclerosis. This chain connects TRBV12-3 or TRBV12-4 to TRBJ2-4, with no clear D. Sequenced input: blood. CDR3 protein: CASSNLGVKNIQYF. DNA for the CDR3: TGTGCCAGCTCGAACCTTGGTGTCAAAAACATTCAGTACTTC.